This is a list of T cell receptor beta chains from one sample in a study of long-term antiretroviral therapy in people with HIV. Profiled with immunoSEQ multiplex PCR; TCRdb holds only in-frame clones, not every one. Altogether under 50,000 clones are present, roughly nine tenths being singletons, with the ten largest covering about 4%. Sequencing used unsorted PBMCs, obtained 1.2 years after starting antiretroviral therapy. The receptors originated from a woman in her forties or fifties with HIV. Each CDR3 is given with its conserved first and last residue. Each record gives: CDR3 DNA, CDR3 protein, J gene, D gene, V gene, clone size. The D gene is left open where the match is weak. Clone sizes are given selectively: once, few, many, or a class where the clone is expanded.

TGTGCCAGCAGCTTTGGAGGGCAAGCTTTCTTT CASSFGGQAFF TRBJ1-1 - TRBV7-2 -
TGTGCCAGCAGCTTGGGGGGGGCAACTAATGAAAAACTGTTTTTT CASSLGGATNEKLFF TRBJ1-4 - TRBV5-4 once
TGCGCCAGCAGTGATCGGGCCCTGGATACGCAGTATTTT CASSDRALDTQYF TRBJ2-3 - TRBV10-1 -
TGTGCCAGCAGTGAAATTGCCACTAGCAATCAGCCCCAGCATTTT CASSEIATSNQPQHF TRBJ1-5 - TRBV2 -
TGTGCCAGCAGGCGGTTAGGCGGGGACTATGGCTACACCTTC CASRRLGGDYGYTF TRBJ1-2 - TRBV6-5 -
TGCGCCAGCAGGTACCGGGGACTAGTACCAGATACGCAGTATTTT CASRYRGLVPDTQYF TRBJ2-3 TRBD2 TRBV4-1 -
TGTGCCAGCAGTTACTCGGGACAGGGATACGAGCAGTACTTC CASSYSGQGYEQYF TRBJ2-7 TRBD1 TRBV6-5 -
TGTGCCAGCAGCTTAAACTTCGGGGATGACTATGGCTACACCTTC CASSLNFGDDYGYTF TRBJ1-2 - TRBV7-2 few
TGTGCCAGCAGGAGGCAGGCGAACACCGGGGAGCTGTTTTTT CASRRQANTGELFF TRBJ2-2 - TRBV6-1 -
TGTGCCAGCAGCCCGTTCGGGGGGAACTATGGCTACACCTTC CASSPFGGNYGYTF TRBJ1-2 - TRBV5-4 -
TGTGCCAGCAGTGCCTCAGGGATACCTGAAGCTTTCTTT CASSASGIPEAFF TRBJ1-1 - TRBV6-1 -
TGTGCCAGCAGCTCTTGGGGAAGCAATCAGCCCCAGCATTTT CASSSWGSNQPQHF TRBJ1-5 - TRBV7-8 -
TGTGCCAGCCGGCTAGGGGAACAGCCCCGCTACGAGCAGTACTTC CASRLGEQPRYEQYF TRBJ2-7 - TRBV2 -
TGTGCCAGCAGCCAAGATAACGTCCTAGCGGGGGTCCCCTACGAGCAGTACTTC CASSQDNVLAGVPYEQYF TRBJ2-7 TRBD2 TRBV4-2 once
TGTGCCAGTAGTCCCTTGACAGGGGAGAGTCAGCCCCAGCATTTT CASSPLTGESQPQHF TRBJ1-5 TRBD1 TRBV19 -
TGTGCCAGCAGCTTGCAGGGAACTGGCTACACCTTC CASSLQGTGYTF TRBJ1-2 - TRBV11-2 few
TGCGCCAGCAGCCTTCCGATTACGGGACTCATGAGAAACACCATATATTTT CASSLPITGLMRNTIYF TRBJ1-3 - TRBV4-1 -
TGTGCCAGCAGTCGCCCTGGGGGCTACGAGCAGTACTTC CASSRPGGYEQYF TRBJ2-7 - TRBV6-1 -
TGTGCCAGCAACCCGACAGTTAGCAATCAGCCCCAGCATTTT CASNPTVSNQPQHF TRBJ1-5 - TRBV5-5 -
TGTGCCAGCAGTTTGAACAGGGACCAGCCCCAGCATTTT CASSLNRDQPQHF TRBJ1-5 - TRBV2 -
TGTGCCAGCAGCCCAGGGGAGACCCAGTACTTC CASSPGETQYF TRBJ2-5 - TRBV7-8 -
TGTGCCAGCGGGACAGCCGAAAAACTGTTTTTT CASGTAEKLFF TRBJ1-4 TRBD1 TRBV9 -
TGTGCCAGCAGTGAACAGGGGGCCTATGGCTACACCTTC CASSEQGAYGYTF TRBJ1-2 TRBD1 TRBV6-1 -
TGTGCCTGGAGAGAGGCTAAAAACATTCAGTACTTC CAWREAKNIQYF TRBJ2-4 - TRBV30 -
TGTGCCAGCAGCTTGGTCGGGGGGGCCGTCGCGGAGCAGTTCTTC CASSLVGGAVAEQFF TRBJ2-1 TRBD2 TRBV7-3 -
TGTGCCAGCAGCTCCAGCTGGGCCACTGAAGCTTTCTTT CASSSSWATEAFF TRBJ1-1 - TRBV7-2 -
TGCGCCAGCAGCCAAGATTTGCAGCGGGGGAGCTCCTACAATGAGCAGTTCTTC CASSQDLQRGSSYNEQFF TRBJ2-1 TRBD2 TRBV4-1 -
TGCGCCAGCAGTTACGGACAAGAAGAGACCCAGTACTTC CASSYGQEETQYF TRBJ2-5 - TRBV4-1 -
TGTGCCAGCTCGACCGGGACAGGGGGTGATGTATCTGAAGCTTTCTTT CASSTGTGGDVSEAFF TRBJ1-1 TRBD1 TRBV18 -
TGCGCCAGCAGCTTGGTATCCCAGCGGGGGGGGAGCACAGATACGCAGTATTTT CASSLVSQRGGSTDTQYF TRBJ2-3 TRBD2 TRBV5-1 -